This T cell receptor (beta chain) originates from a study of shared clonotypes between healthy human individuals. Findings and limits, study-wide: Represented genetic and exposure-history diversity was restricted by having few donors.

The study enrolled healthy HIV-negative adults without recent acute infections or vaccinations as donors. Genomic DNA of unsorted samples came from around 90 million PBMCs. CDR1 and CDR2 (germline): SGHRS, YFSETQ. This CDR3 is 15 amino acids long. V lost 4 bases, J lost 4 bases, and 5 bases stayed unmatched. Turning to this clone: Its specificity is not known.

Genomic DNA of every subset was divided equally among multiple immunoSEQ plates. TCRdb keeps only in-frame clones here, not all; method: immunoSEQ multiplex PCR. The table includes about 480,000 clones, almost 80% detected once. The sequenced material came from PBMCs. This receptor was obtained from a woman between 35 and 50 years old in good health. Some clones in this sample may be carry-over from other donors' samples. This chain joins TRBV5-1 and TRBJ2-6, with 7 bases aligning to TRBD1. CDR3 sequence: CASSVTGDGANVLTF. In DNA form, the CDR3 reads TGCGCCAGCAGCGTCACAGGGGACGGGGCCAACGTCCTGACTTTC.